A selection of T cell receptor beta chains follows, all from one sample in a study of neoadjuvant anti-PD-1 for oral cavity cancer. Repertoires were generated with immunoSEQ multiplex PCR, while TCRdb's copy carries only in-frame clones and drops some. The table records roughly 13,000 clones, about 76% of them present only once. The specimen was PBMCs, collected after nivolumab (anti-PD-1) treatment. Receptors were obtained from a person between 40 and 80 years old with oral cavity squamous cell carcinoma. Both conserved end residues are part of each CDR3. A D gene is named only where the DNA matches it firmly. The size of a clone is reported for some rows only, either as once, few or many, or as a class for expanded clones.

>NA|NA|TRBJ2-2|TRBV7-3
TGTGCCAGCAGCTTCAGTCTAGGGCCCGGGGAGCTGTTTTTT
CASSFSLGPGELFF
>NA|TRBD2|TRBJ2-1|TRBV10-3
TGTGCCGGAAGTTCGACTAGCGGGGGGTACAATGAGCAGTTCTTC
CAGSSTSGGYNEQFF
>NA|NA|TRBJ2-3|TRBV5-6
TGTGCCAGCAGCCCCGCCCCAATAGATACGCAGTATTTT
CASSPAPIDTQYF
>NA|NA|TRBJ1-1|TRBV7-9
TGTGCCAGCAGCTCGGGACGGCCCTCCACTGAAGCTTTCTTT
CASSSGRPSTEAFF
>few|NA|TRBJ1-2|TRBV30
TGTGCCTGGAGCTTCGCAGGGAGGAATGGCTACACCTTC
CAWSFAGRNGYTF
>few|TRBD2|TRBJ2-3|TRBV7-9
TGTGCCAGCGTACTAGCGGATGATACGCAGTATTTT
CASVLADDTQYF
>once|NA|TRBJ1-2|TRBV14
TGTGCCAGCAGCCAACATTTGGGGACTAACTATGGCTACACCTTC
CASSQHLGTNYGYTF
>NA|NA|TRBJ2-7|TRBV6-5
TGTGCCAGCGGGGGGGGCGGGATATACTACGAGCAGTACTTC
CASGGGGIYYEQYF
>NA|NA|TRBJ2-7|TRBV5-1
TGCGCCAGCAGAAGGGACGAATCCTACGAGCAGTACTTC
CASRRDESYEQYF
>NA|NA|TRBJ2-7|TRBV6-5
TGTGCCAGCAGTTACTCGGACAGGGAGGGCGAGCAGTACTTC
CASSYSDREGEQYF
>NA|NA|TRBJ1-6|TRBV30
TGTGCCTGGAGCGTACAGCGTAATTCACCCCTCCACTTT
CAWSVQRNSPLHF
>NA|NA|TRBJ1-1|TRBV7-9
TGTGCCAGCAGCTTAGTCCCCATGAACACTGAAGCTTTCTTT
CASSLVPMNTEAFF
>NA|TRBD2|TRBJ2-1|TRBV19
TGTGCCAGTAGTATTCAACTAGCGGGAGGGGCTGAGCAGTTCTTC
CASSIQLAGGAEQFF
>few|NA|TRBJ1-1|TRBV7-9
TGTGCCAGCAGCTTAGACGCCGACGTCCCTGAAGCTTTCTTT
CASSLDADVPEAFF
>NA|TRBD1|TRBJ1-3|TRBV7-6
TGTGCCAGCAGCTTGGGACAGCGGTTTCTGGCTGGAAACACCATATATTTT
CASSLGQRFLAGNTIYF
>NA|NA|TRBJ1-5|TRBV5-8
TGTGCCAGCAGCAAGCGAGCGGGTCGGGTTCAGCCCCAGCATTTT
CASSKRAGRVQPQHF
>NA|TRBD2|TRBJ2-3|TRBV9
TGTGCCAGCAGCGCCGCTAGCGGGAGGGCAGATACGCAGTATTTT
CASSAASGRADTQYF
>NA|NA|TRBJ2-1|TRBV19
TGTGCCAGTAGCCGGGGACGGGCCACCTACAATGAGCAGTTCTTC
CASSRGRATYNEQFF
>few|NA|TRBJ1-2|TRBV6-5
TGTGCCAGCAGTTACACTCAGGCTAACTATGGCTACACCTTC
CASSYTQANYGYTF
>NA|NA|TRBJ1-1|TRBV7-2
TGTGCCAGCAGCTCGACTGAACACACTGAAGCTTTCTTT
CASSSTEHTEAFF
>NA|NA|TRBJ2-2|TRBV6-4
TGTGCCAGCAGACCAGACTACACCACCGGGGAGCTGTTTTTT
CASRPDYTTGELFF
>NA|TRBD1|TRBJ2-5|TRBV29-1
TGCAGCGTTGAAACCCCCGTGGGACAGGGATACGAGACCCAGTACTTC
CSVETPVGQGYETQYF
>once|NA|TRBJ2-1|TRBV5-4
TGTGCCAGCAGCTTTAGTGGTACGACAGGAGACAATGAGCAGTTCTTC
CASSFSGTTGDNEQFF
>NA|TRBD1|TRBJ2-2|TRBV30
TGTGCCTGCCCCGGACAGGGTTGGTCCGGGGAGCTGTTTTTT
CACPGQGWSGELFF
>NA|NA|TRBJ1-4|TRBV2
TGTGCCAGCAGTGAGGGGGGCACTGGCGTTGAAAAACTGTTTTTT
CASSEGGTGVEKLFF
>NA|NA|TRBJ2-3|TRBV10-3
TGTGCCATCAAAGGAGGAGATACGCAGTATTTT
CAIKGGDTQYF
>once|TRBD2|TRBJ2-5|TRBV11-1
TGTGCCAGCAGCCGGACTAGCGGGATGGAGACCCAGTACTTC
CASSRTSGMETQYF
>NA|NA|TRBJ1-4|TRBV7-8
TGTGCCAGCAGCTCCGCATCAACTAATGAAAAACTGTTTTTT
CASSSASTNEKLFF
>NA|NA|TRBJ1-1|TRBV6-5
TGTGCCAGCAGTGCCTTAAGAAACACTGAAGCTTTCTTT
CASSALRNTEAFF
>NA|NA|TRBJ2-7|TRBV28
TGTGCCAGCAGTTCGGATTCCTACGAGCAGTACTTC
CASSSDSYEQYF
>NA|NA|TRBJ2-1|TRBV10-1
TGCGCCAGCAGTGAGGTGGGGGAAAGCTACAATGAGCAGTTCTTC
CASSEVGESYNEQFF
>once|NA|TRBJ1-4|TRBV30
TGTGCCCTTCCATCCGGGACATCTAATGAAAAACTGTTTTTT
CALPSGTSNEKLFF
>NA|NA|TRBJ2-2|TRBV5-8
TGTGCCAGCAGCTTAGGACACTCCGGCGGGTACACCGGGGAGCTGTTTTTT
CASSLGHSGGYTGELFF
>NA|NA|TRBJ2-1|TRBV6-6
TGTGCCGCAACAGGGTTCTCCTACAATGAGCAGTTCTTC
CAATGFSYNEQFF
>NA|NA|TRBJ2-7|TRBV10-2
TGCGCCAGCAGTGGTCTTCAACAAACTGCCGAGCAGTACTTC
CASSGLQQTAEQYF
>NA|TRBD2|TRBJ2-1|TRBV10-2
TGCGCCAGCGCGGGGGGAGACGGGAGGCACGTAGATGAGCAGTTCTTC
CASAGGDGRHVDEQFF
>NA|NA|TRBJ1-3|TRBV6-6
TGTGCCAGCAGCCCCGGGAATTCTGGAAACACCATATATTTT
CASSPGNSGNTIYF
>NA|NA|TRBJ1-1|TRBV19
TGTGCCAGTAGTCCGACGCGTAAACCTGTCACTGAAGCTTTCTTT
CASSPTRKPVTEAFF
>NA|NA|TRBJ2-4|TRBV25-1
TGTGCCAGCAGTGAGGGCCCGACAGTGGGATACATTCAGTACTTC
CASSEGPTVGYIQYF
>NA|NA|TRBJ2-1|TRBV5-1
TGCGCCAGCAGCCCAAGCGGGCGTACCGGGGGCAATGAGCAGTTCTTC
CASSPSGRTGGNEQFF
>NA|NA|TRBJ1-3|TRBV7-9
TGTGCCAGCAGCCCCGGAGGGATAAACACCATATATTTT
CASSPGGINTIYF
>NA|NA|TRBJ1-1|TRBV7-8
TGTGCCAGCAGCTCCCAGGGCATTATGAACACTGAAGCTTTCTTT
CASSSQGIMNTEAFF
>NA|NA|TRBJ1-3|TRBV6-1
TGTGCCAGCAGTGACGGACCGGCCTCTGGAAACACCATATATTTT
CASSDGPASGNTIYF
>NA|NA|TRBJ1-1|TRBV29-1
TGCAGCGTTGGGACAGCAAACACTGAAGCTTTCTTT
CSVGTANTEAFF
>NA|NA|TRBJ2-5|TRBV28
TGTGCCAGCACCATTTCGGGCCGGGGAGAGACCCAGTACTTC
CASTISGRGETQYF
>NA|NA|TRBJ1-1|TRBV5-5
TGTGCCAGCAGCTTGGGGACTCTGAACACTGAAGCTTTCTTT
CASSLGTLNTEAFF
>few|TRBD1|TRBJ2-7|TRBV5-1
TGCGCCAGCAGCTGGGGGGGACAGGGATCCTACGAGCAGTACTTC
CASSWGGQGSYEQYF
>few|NA|TRBJ1-5|TRBV19
TGTGCCAGTATCCCCAGAGGATCGAGCAATCAGCCCCAGCATTTT
CASIPRGSSNQPQHF
>NA|NA|TRBJ2-2|TRBV9
TGTGCCAGCAATGGAGGGAACACCGGGGAGCTGTTTTTT
CASNGGNTGELFF
>NA|NA|TRBJ2-3|TRBV2
TGTGCCAGCACCCCTGCGGGGAGCACAGATACGCAGTATTTT
CASTPAGSTDTQYF
>NA|TRBD1|TRBJ2-3|TRBV6-1
TGTGCCAGCAGTGACCTGGACAGGGGTTTAGCAGATACGCAGTATTTT
CASSDLDRGLADTQYF
>NA|TRBD1|TRBJ1-2|TRBV5-6
TGTGCCAGCAGCCCAGGGACAGGTTGGGTCGAATTGGATGGCTACACCTTC
CASSPGTGWVELDGYTF
>few|TRBD1|TRBJ2-1|TRBV7-9
TGTGCCAGCAGCAAACAGGGGGCGCTTAATGAGCAGTTCTTC
CASSKQGALNEQFF